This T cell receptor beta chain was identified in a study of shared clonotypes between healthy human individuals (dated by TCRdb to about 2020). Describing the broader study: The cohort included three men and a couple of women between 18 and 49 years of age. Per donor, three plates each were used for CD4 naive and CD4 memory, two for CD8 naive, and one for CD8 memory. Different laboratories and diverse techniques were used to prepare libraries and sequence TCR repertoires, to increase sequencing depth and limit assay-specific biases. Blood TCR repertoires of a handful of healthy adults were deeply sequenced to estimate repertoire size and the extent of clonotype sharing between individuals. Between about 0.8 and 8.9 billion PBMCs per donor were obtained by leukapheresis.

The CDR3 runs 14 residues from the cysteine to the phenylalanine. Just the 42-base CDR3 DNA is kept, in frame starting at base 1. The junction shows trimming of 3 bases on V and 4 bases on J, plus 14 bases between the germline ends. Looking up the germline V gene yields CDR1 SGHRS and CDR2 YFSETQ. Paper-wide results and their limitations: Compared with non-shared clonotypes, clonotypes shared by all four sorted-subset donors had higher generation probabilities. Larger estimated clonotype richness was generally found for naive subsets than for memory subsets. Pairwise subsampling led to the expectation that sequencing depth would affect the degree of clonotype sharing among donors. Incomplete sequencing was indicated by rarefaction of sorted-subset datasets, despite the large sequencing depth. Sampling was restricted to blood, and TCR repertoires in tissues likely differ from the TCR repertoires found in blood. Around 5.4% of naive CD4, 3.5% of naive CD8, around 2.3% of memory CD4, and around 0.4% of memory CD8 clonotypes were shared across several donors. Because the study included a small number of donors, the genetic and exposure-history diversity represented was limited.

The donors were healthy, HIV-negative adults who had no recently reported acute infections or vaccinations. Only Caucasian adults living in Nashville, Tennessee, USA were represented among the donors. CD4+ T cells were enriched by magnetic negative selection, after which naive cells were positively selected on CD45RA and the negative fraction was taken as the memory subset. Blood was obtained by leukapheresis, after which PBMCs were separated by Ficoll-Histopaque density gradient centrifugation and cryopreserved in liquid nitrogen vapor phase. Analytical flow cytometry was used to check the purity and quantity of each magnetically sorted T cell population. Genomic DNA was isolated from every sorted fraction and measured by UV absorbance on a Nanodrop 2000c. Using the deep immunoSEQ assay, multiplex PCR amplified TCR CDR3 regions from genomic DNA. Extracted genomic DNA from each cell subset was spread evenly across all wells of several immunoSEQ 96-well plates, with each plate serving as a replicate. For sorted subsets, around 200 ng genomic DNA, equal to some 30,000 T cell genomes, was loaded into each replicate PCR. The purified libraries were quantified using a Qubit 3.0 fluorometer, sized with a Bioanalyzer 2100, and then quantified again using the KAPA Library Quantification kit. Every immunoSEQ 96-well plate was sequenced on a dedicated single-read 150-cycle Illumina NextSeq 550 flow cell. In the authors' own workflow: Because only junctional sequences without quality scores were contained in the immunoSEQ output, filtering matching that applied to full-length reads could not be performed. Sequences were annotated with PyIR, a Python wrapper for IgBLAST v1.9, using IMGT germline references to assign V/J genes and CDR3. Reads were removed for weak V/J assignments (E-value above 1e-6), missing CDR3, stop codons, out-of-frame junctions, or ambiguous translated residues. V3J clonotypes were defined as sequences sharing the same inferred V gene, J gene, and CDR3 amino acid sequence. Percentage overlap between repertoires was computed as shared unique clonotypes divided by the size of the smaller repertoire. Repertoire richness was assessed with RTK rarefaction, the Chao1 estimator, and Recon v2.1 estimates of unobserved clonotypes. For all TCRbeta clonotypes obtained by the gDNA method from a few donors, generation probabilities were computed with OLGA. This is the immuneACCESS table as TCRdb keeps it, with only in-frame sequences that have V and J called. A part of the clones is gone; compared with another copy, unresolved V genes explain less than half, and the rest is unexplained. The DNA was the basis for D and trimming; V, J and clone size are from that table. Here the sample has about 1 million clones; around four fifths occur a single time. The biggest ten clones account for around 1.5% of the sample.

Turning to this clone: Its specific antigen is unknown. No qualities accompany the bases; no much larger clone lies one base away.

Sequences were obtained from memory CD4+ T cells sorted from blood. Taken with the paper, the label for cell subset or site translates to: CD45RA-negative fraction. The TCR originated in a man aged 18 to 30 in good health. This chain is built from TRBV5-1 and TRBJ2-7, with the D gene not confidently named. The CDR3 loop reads CASSSDLFPYEQYF. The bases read TGCGCCAGCAGCTCCGACTTATTTCCGTACGAGCAGTACTTC.